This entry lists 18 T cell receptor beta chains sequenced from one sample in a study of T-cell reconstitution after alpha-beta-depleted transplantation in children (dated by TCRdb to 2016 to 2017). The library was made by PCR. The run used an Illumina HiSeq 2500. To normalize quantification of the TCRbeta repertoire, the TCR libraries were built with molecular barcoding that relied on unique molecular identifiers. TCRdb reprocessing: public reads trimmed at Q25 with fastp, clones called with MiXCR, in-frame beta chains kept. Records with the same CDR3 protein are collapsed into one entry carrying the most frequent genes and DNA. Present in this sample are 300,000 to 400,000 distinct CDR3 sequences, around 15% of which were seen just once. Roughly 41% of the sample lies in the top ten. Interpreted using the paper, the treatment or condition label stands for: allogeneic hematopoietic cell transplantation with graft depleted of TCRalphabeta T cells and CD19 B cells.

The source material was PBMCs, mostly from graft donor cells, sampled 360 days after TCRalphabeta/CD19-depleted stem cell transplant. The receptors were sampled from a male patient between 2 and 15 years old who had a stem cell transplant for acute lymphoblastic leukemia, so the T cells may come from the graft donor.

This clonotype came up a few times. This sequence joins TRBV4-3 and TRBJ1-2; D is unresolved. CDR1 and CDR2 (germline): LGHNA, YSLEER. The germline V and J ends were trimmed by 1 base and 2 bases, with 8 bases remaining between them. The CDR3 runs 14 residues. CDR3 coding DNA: TGCGCCAGCAGCCAAGGTCCTGCGAACTATGGCTACACCTTC. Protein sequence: CASSQGPANYGYTF.

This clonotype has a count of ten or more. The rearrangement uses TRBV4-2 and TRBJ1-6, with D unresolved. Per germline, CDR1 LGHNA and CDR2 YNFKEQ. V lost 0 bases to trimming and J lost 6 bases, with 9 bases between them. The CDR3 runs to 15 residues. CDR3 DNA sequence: TGTGCCAGCAGCCAAGATGTAAGCGTTAATTCACCCCTCCACTTT. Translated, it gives CASSQDVSVNSPLHF.

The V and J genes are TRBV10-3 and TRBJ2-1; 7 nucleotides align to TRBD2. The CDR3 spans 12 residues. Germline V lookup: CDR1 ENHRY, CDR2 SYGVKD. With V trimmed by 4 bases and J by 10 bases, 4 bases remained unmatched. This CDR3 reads CAISANSGEQFF. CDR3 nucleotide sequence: TGTGCCATCAGTGCGAATAGCGGGGAGCAGTTCTTC.

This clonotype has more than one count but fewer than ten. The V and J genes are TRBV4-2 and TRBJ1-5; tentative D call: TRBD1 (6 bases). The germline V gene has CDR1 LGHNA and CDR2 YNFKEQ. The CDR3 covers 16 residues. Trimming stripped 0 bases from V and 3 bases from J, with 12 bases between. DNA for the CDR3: TGTGCCAGCAGCCAAGACGGGGGGCGCTTCAATCAGCCCCAGCATTTT. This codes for CASSQDGGRFNQPQHF.

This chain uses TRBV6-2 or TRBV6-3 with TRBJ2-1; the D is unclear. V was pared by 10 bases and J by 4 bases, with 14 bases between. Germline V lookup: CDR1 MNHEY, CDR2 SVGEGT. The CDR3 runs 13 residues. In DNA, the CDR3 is TGTGCCATCTGTGAGGATGATTACAATGAGCAGTTCTTC. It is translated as CAICEDDYNEQFF.

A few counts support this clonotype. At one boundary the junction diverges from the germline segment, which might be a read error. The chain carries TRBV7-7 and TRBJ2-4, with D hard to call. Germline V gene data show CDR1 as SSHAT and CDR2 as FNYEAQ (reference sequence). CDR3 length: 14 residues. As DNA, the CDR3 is TGTGCTAGCAGCTCACAGCTAGCCAAAAACATTCAGTACTTC. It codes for CASSSQLAKNIQYF.

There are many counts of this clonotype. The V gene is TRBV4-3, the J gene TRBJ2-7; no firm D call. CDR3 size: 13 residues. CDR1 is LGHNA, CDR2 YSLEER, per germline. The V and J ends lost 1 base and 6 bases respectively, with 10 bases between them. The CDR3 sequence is CASSQANWGEQYF. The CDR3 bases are TGCGCCAGCAGCCAAGCGAATTGGGGCGAGCAGTACTTC.

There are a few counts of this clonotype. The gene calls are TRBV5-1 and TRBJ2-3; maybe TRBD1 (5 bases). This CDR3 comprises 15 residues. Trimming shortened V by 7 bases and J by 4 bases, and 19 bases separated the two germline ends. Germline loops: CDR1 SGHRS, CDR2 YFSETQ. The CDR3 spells CASRLGQGTPDTQYF. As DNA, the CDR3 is TGCGCCAGCCGCCTGGGGCAGGGAACCCCAGATACGCAGTATTTT.

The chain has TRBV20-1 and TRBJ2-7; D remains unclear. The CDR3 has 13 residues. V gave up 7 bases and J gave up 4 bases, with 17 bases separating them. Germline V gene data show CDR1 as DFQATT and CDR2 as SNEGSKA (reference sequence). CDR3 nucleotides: TGCAGTGTCCTACCCCCACTTGGTTACGAGCAGTACTTC. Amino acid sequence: CSVLPPLGYEQYF.

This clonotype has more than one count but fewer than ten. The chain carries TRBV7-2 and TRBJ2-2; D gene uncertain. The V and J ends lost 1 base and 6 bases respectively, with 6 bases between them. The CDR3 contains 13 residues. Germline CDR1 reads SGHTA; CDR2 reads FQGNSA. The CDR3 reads CASSLVDAGELFF. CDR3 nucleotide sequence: TGTGCCAGCAGCTTAGTAGATGCCGGGGAGCTGTTTTTT.

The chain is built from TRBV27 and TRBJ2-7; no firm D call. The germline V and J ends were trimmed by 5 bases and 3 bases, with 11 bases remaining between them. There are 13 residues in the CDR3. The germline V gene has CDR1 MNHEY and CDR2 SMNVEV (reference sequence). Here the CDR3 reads CASSPERSYEQYF. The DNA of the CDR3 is TGTGCCAGCAGTCCCGAGAGGAGCTACGAGCAGTACTTC.

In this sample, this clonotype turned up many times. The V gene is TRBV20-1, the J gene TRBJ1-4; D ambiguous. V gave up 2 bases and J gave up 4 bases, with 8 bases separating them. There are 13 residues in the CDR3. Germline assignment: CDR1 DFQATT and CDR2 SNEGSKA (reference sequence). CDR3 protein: CSARQAINEKLFF. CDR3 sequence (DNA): TGCAGTGCTAGACAGGCAATTAATGAAAAACTGTTTTTT.

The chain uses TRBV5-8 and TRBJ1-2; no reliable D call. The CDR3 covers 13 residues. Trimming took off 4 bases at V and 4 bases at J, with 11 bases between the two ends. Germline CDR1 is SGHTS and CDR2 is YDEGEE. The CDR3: CASSEGRLYGYTF. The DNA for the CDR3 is TGTGCCAGCAGCGAAGGACGGCTCTATGGCTACACCTTC.

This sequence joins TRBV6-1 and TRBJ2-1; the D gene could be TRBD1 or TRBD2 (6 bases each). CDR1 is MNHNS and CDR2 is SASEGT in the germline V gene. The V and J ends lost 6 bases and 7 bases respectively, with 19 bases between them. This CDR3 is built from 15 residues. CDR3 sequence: CASRTGAPGTNEQFF. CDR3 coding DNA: TGTGCCAGCAGGACAGGAGCGCCCGGGACTAATGAGCAGTTCTTC.

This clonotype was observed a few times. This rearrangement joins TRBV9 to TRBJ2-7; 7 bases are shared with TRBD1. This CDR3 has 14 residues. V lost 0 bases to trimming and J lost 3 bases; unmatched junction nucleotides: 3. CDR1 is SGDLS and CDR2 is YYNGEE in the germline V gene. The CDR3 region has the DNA TGTGCCAGCAGCGTAGAAGACAGGGACTACGAGCAGTACTTC. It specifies CASSVEDRDYEQYF.

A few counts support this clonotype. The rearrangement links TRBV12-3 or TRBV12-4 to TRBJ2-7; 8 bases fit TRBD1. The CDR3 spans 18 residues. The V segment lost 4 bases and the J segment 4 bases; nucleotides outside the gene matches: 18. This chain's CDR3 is CASSSARGTGGKWYEQYF. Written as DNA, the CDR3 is TGTGCCAGCAGTTCCGCACGAGGAACAGGGGGAAAATGGTACGAGCAGTACTTC.

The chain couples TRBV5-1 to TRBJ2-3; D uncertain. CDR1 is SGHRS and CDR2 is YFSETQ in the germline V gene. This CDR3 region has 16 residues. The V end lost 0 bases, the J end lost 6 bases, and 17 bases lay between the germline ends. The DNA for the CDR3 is TGCGCCAGCAGCTTGGACTCACGGCGGAGAGCGGATACGCAGTATTTT. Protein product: CASSLDSRRRADTQYF. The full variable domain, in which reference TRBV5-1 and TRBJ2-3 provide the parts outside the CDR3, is KAGVTQTPRYLIKTRGQQVTLSCSPISGHRSVSWYQQTPGQGLQFLFEYFSETQRNKGNFPGRFSGRQFSNSRSEMNVSTLELGDSALYLCASSLDSRRRADTQYFGPGTRLTVL.

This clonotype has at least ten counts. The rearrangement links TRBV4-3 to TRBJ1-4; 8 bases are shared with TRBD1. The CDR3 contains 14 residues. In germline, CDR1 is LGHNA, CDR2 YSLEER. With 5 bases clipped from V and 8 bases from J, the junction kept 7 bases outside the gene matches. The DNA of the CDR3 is TGCGCCAGCAGCATCGACAGGGGTCGGGAAAAACTGTTTTTT. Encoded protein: CASSIDRGREKLFF.